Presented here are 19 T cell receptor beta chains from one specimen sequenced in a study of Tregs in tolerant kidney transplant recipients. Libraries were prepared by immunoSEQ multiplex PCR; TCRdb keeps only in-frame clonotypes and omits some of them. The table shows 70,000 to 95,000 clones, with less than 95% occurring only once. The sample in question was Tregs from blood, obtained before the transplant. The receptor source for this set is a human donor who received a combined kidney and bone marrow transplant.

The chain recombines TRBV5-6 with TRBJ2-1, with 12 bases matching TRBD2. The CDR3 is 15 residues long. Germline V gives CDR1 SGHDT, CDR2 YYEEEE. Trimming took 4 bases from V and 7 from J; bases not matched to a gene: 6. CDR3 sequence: CASSRLAGDKNEQFF. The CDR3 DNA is TGTGCCAGCAGCCGACTAGCGGGAGATAAGAATGAGCAGTTCTTC.

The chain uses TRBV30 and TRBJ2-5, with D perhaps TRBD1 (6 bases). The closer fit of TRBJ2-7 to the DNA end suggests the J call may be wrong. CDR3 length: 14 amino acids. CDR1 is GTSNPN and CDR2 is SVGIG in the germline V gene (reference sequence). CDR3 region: CAWSSGQGKDEQYF. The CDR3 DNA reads TGTGCCTGGAGTTCGGGTCAGGGGAAGGACGAGCAGTACTTC.

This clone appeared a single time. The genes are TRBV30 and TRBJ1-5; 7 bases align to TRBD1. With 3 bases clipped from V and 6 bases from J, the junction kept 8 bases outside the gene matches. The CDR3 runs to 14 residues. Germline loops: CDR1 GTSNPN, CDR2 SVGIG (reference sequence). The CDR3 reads CAWSRGRDGQPQHF. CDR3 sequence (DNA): TGTGCCTGGAGCAGGGGGAGGGATGGTCAGCCCCAGCATTTT.

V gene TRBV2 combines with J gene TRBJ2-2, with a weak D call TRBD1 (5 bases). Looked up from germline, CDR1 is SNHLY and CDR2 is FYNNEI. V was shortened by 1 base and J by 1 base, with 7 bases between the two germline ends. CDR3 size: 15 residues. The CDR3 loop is CASSEDTGNTGELFF. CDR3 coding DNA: TGTGCCAGCAGTGAAGATACAGGGAACACCGGGGAGCTGTTTTTT.

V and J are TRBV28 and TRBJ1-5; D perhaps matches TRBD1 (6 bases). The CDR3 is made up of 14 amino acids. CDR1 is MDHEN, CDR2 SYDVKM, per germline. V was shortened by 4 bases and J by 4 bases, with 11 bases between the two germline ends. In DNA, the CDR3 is TGTGCCAGCAGTTCCGGACAGACTAATCAGCCCCAGCATTTT. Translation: CASSSGQTNQPQHF.

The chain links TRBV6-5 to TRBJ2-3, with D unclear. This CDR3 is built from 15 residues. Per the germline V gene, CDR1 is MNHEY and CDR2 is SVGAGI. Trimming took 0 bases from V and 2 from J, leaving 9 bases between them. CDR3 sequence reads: CASSYSRQSTDTQYF. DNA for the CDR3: TGTGCCAGCAGTTACTCAAGGCAGTCCACAGATACGCAGTATTTT.

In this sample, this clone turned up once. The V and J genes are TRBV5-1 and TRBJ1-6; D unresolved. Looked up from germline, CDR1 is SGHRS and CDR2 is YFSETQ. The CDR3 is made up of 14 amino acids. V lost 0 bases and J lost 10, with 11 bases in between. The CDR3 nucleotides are TGCGCCAGCAGCTTGGTCCCGGATAGCTCACCCCTCCACTTT. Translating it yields CASSLVPDSSPLHF.

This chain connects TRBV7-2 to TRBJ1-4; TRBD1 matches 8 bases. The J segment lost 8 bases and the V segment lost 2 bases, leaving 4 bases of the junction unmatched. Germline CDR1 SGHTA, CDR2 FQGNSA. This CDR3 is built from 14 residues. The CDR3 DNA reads TGTGCCAGCAGCTTAAATAGACAGGGGGAAAAACTGTTTTTT. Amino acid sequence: CASSLNRQGEKLFF.

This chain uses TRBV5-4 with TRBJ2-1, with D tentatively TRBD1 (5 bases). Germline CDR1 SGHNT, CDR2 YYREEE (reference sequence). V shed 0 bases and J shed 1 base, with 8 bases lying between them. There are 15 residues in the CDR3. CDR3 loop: CASSLGTNSYNEQFF. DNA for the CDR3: TGTGCCAGCAGCTTGGGGACAAATTCCTACAATGAGCAGTTCTTC.

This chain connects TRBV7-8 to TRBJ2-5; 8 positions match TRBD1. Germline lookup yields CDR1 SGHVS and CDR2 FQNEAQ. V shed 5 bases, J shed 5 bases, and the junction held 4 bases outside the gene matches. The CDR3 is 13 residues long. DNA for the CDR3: TGTGCCAGCAGCCGGGACAGGTGGGAGACCCAGTACTTC. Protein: CASSRDRWETQYF.

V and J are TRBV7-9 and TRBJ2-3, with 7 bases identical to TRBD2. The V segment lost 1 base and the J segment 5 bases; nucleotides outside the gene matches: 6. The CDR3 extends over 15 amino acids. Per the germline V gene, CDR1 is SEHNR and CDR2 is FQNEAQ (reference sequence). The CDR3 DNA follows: TGTGCCAGCAGCTTAGTAACTAGCGCTAAAGATACGCAGTATTTT. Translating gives CASSLVTSAKDTQYF.

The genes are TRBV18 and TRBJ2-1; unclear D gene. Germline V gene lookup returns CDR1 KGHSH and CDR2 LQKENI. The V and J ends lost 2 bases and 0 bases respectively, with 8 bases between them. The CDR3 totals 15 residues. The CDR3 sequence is CASSPGLDSYNEQFF. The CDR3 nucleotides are TGTGCCAGCTCACCAGGGTTGGACTCCTACAATGAGCAGTTCTTC.

The CDR3 nucleotides read TGTGCCAGCAGGGGCATAGGGGGCTCAATACACTCTTCCTACGAGCAGTACTTC. Protein sequence: CASRGIGGSIHSSYEQYF. The chain joins TRBV25-1 to TRBJ2-7, with TRBD1 matching 7 bases. The CDR3 has 18 amino acids. Germline CDR1 and CDR2: MGHDK and SYGVNS. V was clipped by 6 bases and J by 1 base; unmatched bases: 18.

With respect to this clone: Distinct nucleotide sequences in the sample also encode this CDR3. DNA for the CDR3: TGTGCCAGCAGTTTGACAGGGTACGAGCAGTACTTC. Translating it yields CASSLTGYEQYF. The rearrangement uses TRBV28 and TRBJ2-7; 7 bases map to TRBD1. V was clipped by 3 bases and J by 4 bases; unmatched bases: 0. CDR1 is MDHEN, CDR2 SYDVKM, per germline. The CDR3 length is 12 residues.

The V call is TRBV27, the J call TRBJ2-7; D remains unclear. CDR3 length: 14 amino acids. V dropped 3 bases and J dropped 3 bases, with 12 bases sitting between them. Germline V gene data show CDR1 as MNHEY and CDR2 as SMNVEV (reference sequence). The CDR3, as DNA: TGTGCCAGCAGTTTTTCCTTCGCGGACTACGAGCAGTACTTC. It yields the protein CASSFSFADYEQYF.

CDR3 DNA: TGTGCCAGTAGTACTGCAACCGGGGAGCTGTTTTTT. Its protein product is CASSTATGELFF. This chain joins TRBV19 and TRBJ2-2; D remains unclear. The V end was cut by 4 bases, the J end by 5 bases, with 5 bases between. The CDR3 runs to 12 residues. In germline, CDR1 is LNHDA, CDR2 SQIVND (reference sequence).

The CDR3 loop reads CASSLETGQSYGYTF. The CDR3 coding sequence is TGTGCCAGCAGCTTGGAAACAGGGCAATCCTATGGCTACACCTTC. V usage is TRBV11-2 and J usage is TRBJ1-2; TRBD1 is a possible D gene (6 bases). With 3 bases removed from V and 4 bases from J, the gap between germline ends came to 15 bases. This CDR3 has 15 residues. Looked up from germline, CDR1 is SGHAT and CDR2 is FQNNGV.

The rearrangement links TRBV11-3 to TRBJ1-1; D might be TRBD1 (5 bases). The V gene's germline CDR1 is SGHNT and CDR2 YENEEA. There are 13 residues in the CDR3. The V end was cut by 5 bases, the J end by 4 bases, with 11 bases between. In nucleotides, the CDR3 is TGTGCCAGCAGCCAGGGCTGGGGCACTGAAGCTTTCTTT. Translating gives CASSQGWGTEAFF.

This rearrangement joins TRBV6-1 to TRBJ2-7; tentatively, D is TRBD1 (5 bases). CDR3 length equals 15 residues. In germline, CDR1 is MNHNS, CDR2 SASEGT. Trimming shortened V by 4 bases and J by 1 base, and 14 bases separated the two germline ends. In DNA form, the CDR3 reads TGTGCCAGCAGTGCGGGCAGGGTTTGGTCCTACGAGCAGTACTTC. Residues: CASSAGRVWSYEQYF.